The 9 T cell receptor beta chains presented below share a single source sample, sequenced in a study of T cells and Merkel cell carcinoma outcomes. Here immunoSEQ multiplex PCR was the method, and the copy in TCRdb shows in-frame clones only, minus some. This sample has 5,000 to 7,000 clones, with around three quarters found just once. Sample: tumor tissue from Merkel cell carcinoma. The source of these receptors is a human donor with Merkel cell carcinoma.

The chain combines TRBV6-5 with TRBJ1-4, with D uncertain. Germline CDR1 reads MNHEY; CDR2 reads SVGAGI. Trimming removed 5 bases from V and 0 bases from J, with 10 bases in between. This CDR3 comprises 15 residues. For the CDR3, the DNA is TGTGCCAGCAGTACCTCAATCACAACTAATGAAAAACTGTTTTTT. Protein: CASSTSITTNEKLFF.

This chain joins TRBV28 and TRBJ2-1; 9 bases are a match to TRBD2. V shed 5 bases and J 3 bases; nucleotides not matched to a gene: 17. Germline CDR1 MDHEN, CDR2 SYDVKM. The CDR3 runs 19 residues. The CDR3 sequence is CASSIEGLAGWGDYNEQFF. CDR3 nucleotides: TGTGCCAGCAGTATCGAGGGGCTAGCGGGATGGGGGGACTACAATGAGCAGTTCTTC.

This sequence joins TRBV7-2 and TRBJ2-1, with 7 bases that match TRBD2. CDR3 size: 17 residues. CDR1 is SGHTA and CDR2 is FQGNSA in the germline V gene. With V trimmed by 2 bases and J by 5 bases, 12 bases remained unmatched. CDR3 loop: CASSLIFGGSINNEQFF. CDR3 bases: TGTGCCAGCAGCTTAATATTTGGCGGGAGTATTAACAATGAGCAGTTCTTC.

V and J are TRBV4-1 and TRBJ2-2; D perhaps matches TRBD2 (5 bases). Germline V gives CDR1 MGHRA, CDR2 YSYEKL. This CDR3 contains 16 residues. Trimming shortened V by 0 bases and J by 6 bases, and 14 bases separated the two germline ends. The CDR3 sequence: CASSQDPQERPGELFF. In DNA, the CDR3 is TGCGCCAGCAGCCAAGATCCGCAGGAGCGGCCCGGGGAGCTGTTTTTT.

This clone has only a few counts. CDR3 coding DNA: TGTGCCAGCAGAGGACAGGGGGCGGCCGGGGAGCTGTTTTTT. As protein: CASRGQGAAGELFF. The J gene is TRBJ2-2, the V gene TRBV6-5; 11 bases fit TRBD1. Germline V lookup: CDR1 MNHEY, CDR2 SVGAGI. The CDR3 sequence is 14 residues long. Trimming took 6 bases from V and 6 from J; bases not matched to a gene: 3.

CDR3 sequence reads: CASSYWTSGNQETQYF. CDR3 DNA: TGCGCCAGCAGCTACTGGACTAGCGGGAACCAAGAGACCCAGTACTTC. The chain couples TRBV5-1 to TRBJ2-5; TRBD2 agrees at 12 bases. CDR3 length equals 16 residues. With 3 bases clipped from V and 0 bases from J, the junction kept 3 bases outside the gene matches. In germline, CDR1 is SGHRS, CDR2 YFSETQ.

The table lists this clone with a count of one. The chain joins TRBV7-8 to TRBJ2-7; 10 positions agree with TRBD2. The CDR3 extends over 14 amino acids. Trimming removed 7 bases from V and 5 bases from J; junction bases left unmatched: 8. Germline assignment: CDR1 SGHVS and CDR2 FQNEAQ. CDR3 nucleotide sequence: TGTGCCAGCACCCTAGCGGGAGCTGGTGACGAGCAGTACTTC. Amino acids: CASTLAGAGDEQYF. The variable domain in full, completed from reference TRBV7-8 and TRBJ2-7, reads GAGVSQSPRYKVAKRGQDVALRCDPISGHVSLFWYQQALGQGPEFLTYFQNEAQLDKSGLPSDRFFAERPEGSVSTLKIQRTQQEDSAVYLCASTLAGAGDEQYFGPGTRLTVT.

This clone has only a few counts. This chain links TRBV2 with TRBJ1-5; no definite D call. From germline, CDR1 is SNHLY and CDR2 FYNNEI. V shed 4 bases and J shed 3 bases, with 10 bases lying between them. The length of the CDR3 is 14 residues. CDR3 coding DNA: TGTGCCAGCAGTGTAGGCGTTTCCAATCAGCCCCAGCATTTT. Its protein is CASSVGVSNQPQHF.

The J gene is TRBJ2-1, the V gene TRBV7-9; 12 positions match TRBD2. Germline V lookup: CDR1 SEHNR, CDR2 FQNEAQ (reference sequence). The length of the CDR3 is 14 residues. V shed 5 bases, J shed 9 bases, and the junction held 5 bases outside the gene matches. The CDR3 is CASSRLAGGLEQFF. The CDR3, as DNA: TGTGCCAGCAGCCGGCTAGCGGGAGGGCTTGAGCAGTTCTTC. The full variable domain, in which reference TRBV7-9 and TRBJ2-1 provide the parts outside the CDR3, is DTGVSQNPRHKITKRGQNVTFRCDPISEHNRLYWYRQTLGQGPEFLTYFQNEAQLEKSRLLSDRFSAERPKGSFSTLEIQRTEQGDSAMYLCASSRLAGGLEQFFGPGTRLTVL.